This is a list of T cell receptor beta chains from one sample in a study of Ad26.COV2.S vaccination and SARS-CoV-2 variants. Libraries were prepared by immunoSEQ multiplex PCR; TCRdb keeps only in-frame clonotypes and omits some of them. The sample records around 450,000 clones, approximately 89% being singletons. Sequences were derived from peripheral blood, sampled in a trial of Ad26.COV2.S vaccine versus placebo. Receptors originate from a person between 18 and 65 years old who received the Ad26.COV2.S COVID-19 vaccine or a placebo. The CDR3 runs from the conserved cysteine through the conserved F or W. Each record gives: J gene, V gene, D gene, clone size, CDR3 DNA, CDR3 protein. D genes are given only for firm matches. Not all rows give a size; the values are once, few, many and, for expanded clones, a class.

TRBJ1-4,TRBV5-4,.,.,TGTGCCAGCAGCTTTATGGGGAGCCGGGAAAAACTGTTTTTT,CASSFMGSREKLFF
TRBJ2-7,TRBV18,.,few,TGTGCCAGCTCACCAGTCACCTACGAGCAGTACTTC,CASSPVTYEQYF
TRBJ1-5,TRBV30,TRBD1,.,TGTGCCTGGAGTGTATTGGGACAGGGACTGCCCCAGCATTTT,CAWSVLGQGLPQHF
TRBJ1-5,TRBV7-2,TRBD1,.,TGTGCCAGCAGCTTTGCAGGGGGGAATCAGCCCCAGCATTTT,CASSFAGGNQPQHF
TRBJ1-2,TRBV5-6,.,.,TGTGCCAGCAGCTTCGGAGAGCTCTACACCTTC,CASSFGELYTF
TRBJ1-1,TRBV9,.,.,TGTGCCAGCACCCCGGGGGAGGGGCGGGAAACTGAAGCTTTCTTT,CASTPGEGRETEAFF
TRBJ2-7,TRBV12-3/TRBV12-4,.,.,TGTGCCAGCAGTTTGACAGGATTCTACGAGCAGTACTTC,CASSLTGFYEQYF
TRBJ1-6,TRBV27,.,.,TGTGCCAGCAGTTTGGGGGCCTATTCACCCCTCCACTTT,CASSLGAYSPLHF
TRBJ2-1,TRBV6-5,TRBD2,.,TGTGCCAGCAGTTACTCTCCTAGCGGGGGGTACAATGAGCAGTTCTTC,CASSYSPSGGYNEQFF
TRBJ1-2,TRBV29-1,.,.,TGCAGCGTTGTGAGGTGGGGGGAAAAAGCCCAGGGACGATATGGCTACACCTTC,CSVVRWGEKAQGRYGYTF
TRBJ1-1,TRBV2,TRBD1,.,TGTGCCAGCAGTCGCACAGGGGCGAATTTACTTGAAGCTTTCTTT,CASSRTGANLLEAFF
TRBJ2-2,TRBV7-3,.,once,TGTGCCAGCAGACGCTCAGGGGATTCCGGGGAGCTGTTTTTT,CASRRSGDSGELFF
TRBJ2-1,TRBV30,.,.,TGTGCCTGGAGTGCCGGGACTCACAGAGGAAATGAGCAGTTCTTC,CAWSAGTHRGNEQFF
TRBJ1-3,TRBV7-6,.,.,TGTGCCAGCAGCTTACTCCCGAGCTCTGGAAACACCATATATTTT,CASSLLPSSGNTIYF
TRBJ1-4,TRBV18,TRBD1,.,TGTGCCAGCTCAACGGGACAGGGCGGGGAAAAACTGTTTTTT,CASSTGQGGEKLFF
TRBJ1-4,TRBV6-1,TRBD1,.,TGTGCCAGCAGTGATTGGACAGGGGTCAGGGATGAAAAACTGTTTTTT,CASSDWTGVRDEKLFF
TRBJ1-4,TRBV7-2,.,few,TGTGCCAGCAGCTCGGCAACAGGGACTAATGAAAAACTGTTTTTT,CASSSATGTNEKLFF
TRBJ2-7,TRBV18,TRBD1,.,TGTGCCAGCTCACGGTTCCGGGACAGACCCTACGAGCAGTACTTC,CASSRFRDRPYEQYF
TRBJ2-3,TRBV28,.,.,TGTGCCAGCAGTTTACGCCTACACCGCACAGATACGCAGTATTTT,CASSLRLHRTDTQYF
TRBJ2-5,TRBV5-6,.,.,TGTGCCAGCAGTTGGGACTGGGGTAGGGAGACCCAGTACTTC,CASSWDWGRETQYF
TRBJ1-2,TRBV12-3/TRBV12-4,.,.,TGTGCCAGCAGTTTCCTTTTAGTGGGCTACACCTTC,CASSFLLVGYTF
TRBJ1-1,TRBV7-2,.,.,TGTGCCAGCAGCCAACAATGGGACTCTAACACTGAAGCTTTCTTT,CASSQQWDSNTEAFF
TRBJ2-7,TRBV28,TRBD1,.,TGTGCCAGCGTACCGGGACAGAGCTCCTACGAGCAGTACTTC,CASVPGQSSYEQYF
TRBJ2-5,TRBV9,TRBD1,.,TGTGCCAGCAGCGTAGCCCCGACAGGGGGGTACGAGACCCAGTACTTC,CASSVAPTGGYETQYF
TRBJ1-5,TRBV4-3,.,.,TGCGCCAGCAGCCAAGATTTGGGACAGCCCCAGCATTTT,CASSQDLGQPQHF
TRBJ1-2,TRBV4-3,.,.,TGCGCCAGCAGCCAAGAATGGACTGCGTATGGCTACACCTTC,CASSQEWTAYGYTF
TRBJ1-1,TRBV7-8,.,.,TGTGCCAGCAGCTTAGGGAATTTTTGGAACACTGAAGCTTTCTTT,CASSLGNFWNTEAFF
TRBJ2-1,TRBV2,TRBD2,.,TGTGCCAGCATGGTAAAGACTAGCGGACCCTCCTACAATGAGCAGTTCTTC,CASMVKTSGPSYNEQFF
TRBJ1-5,TRBV7-8,TRBD1,.,TGTGCCAGCAGCCGGACAGGGCCACTAAATAGCAATCAGCCCCAGCATTTT,CASSRTGPLNSNQPQHF
TRBJ2-2,TRBV4-2,TRBD2,.,TGTGCCAGCAGCCAATTAATAGCGGGAGTACGGGACGGGGAGCTGTTTTTT,CASSQLIAGVRDGELFF
TRBJ2-4,TRBV4-2,.,.,TGTGCCAGCAAGGGGGAAAACATTCAGTACTTC,CASKGENIQYF
TRBJ2-5,TRBV27,.,.,TGTGCCAGCAGTTCAGGGGCAGACCAAGAGACCCAGTACTTC,CASSSGADQETQYF
TRBJ1-6,TRBV7-2,.,.,TGTGCCAGCAGCTTATCAGGAACAAGCAATTCACCCCTCCACTTT,CASSLSGTSNSPLHF
TRBJ2-2,TRBV19,TRBD2,once,TGTGCCAGTAGTACAGACAAGCGGGAGCCGTACACCGGGGAGCTGTTTTTT,CASSTDKREPYTGELFF
TRBJ2-6,TRBV6-5,TRBD2,.,TGTGCCAGCAAGCGGGAGATCTCTGGGGCCAACGTCCTGACTTTC,CASKREISGANVLTF
TRBJ2-4,TRBV14,.,once,TGTGCCAGCAGCACAACGGGCATTCACCAGTACTTC,CASSTTGIHQYF
TRBJ2-2,TRBV18,.,.,TGTGCCAGCTCACCAGACACCGGGGAGCTGTTTTTT,CASSPDTGELFF
TRBJ2-3,TRBV2,TRBD2,.,TGTGCCAGCAGCGACCCGGGACTAGCGCCAGATACGCAGTATTTT,CASSDPGLAPDTQYF
TRBJ2-7,TRBV5-1,.,.,TGCGCCAGCAGCCCTAGACAGCGATCTCTCTACGAGCAGTACTTC,CASSPRQRSLYEQYF
TRBJ1-1,TRBV6-6,.,.,TGTGCCAGCAGTTCGAGAACGAACACTGAAGCTTTCTTT,CASSSRTNTEAFF
TRBJ1-3,TRBV18,.,.,TGTGCCAGCTCACGGAACTACCAGAGCTCTGGAAACACCATATATTTT,CASSRNYQSSGNTIYF
TRBJ2-3,TRBV4-3,TRBD2,.,TGCGCCAGCAGCCAAGAGGGACTAGCGGGACGGCCTAGCACAGATACGCAGTATTTT,CASSQEGLAGRPSTDTQYF
TRBJ1-5,TRBV25-1,.,.,TGTGCCAGCAGTGACCATAGCGGGAGCAGCAATCAGCCCCAGCATTTT,CASSDHSGSSNQPQHF
TRBJ1-1,TRBV7-3,.,few,TGTGCCAGCAGCTTAATAGGGAAGGACACTGAAGCTTTCTTT,CASSLIGKDTEAFF
TRBJ1-1,TRBV28,.,.,TGTGCCAGCAGTTTTAAGACAGTCCGCGTGGGGGCTTTCTTT,CASSFKTVRVGAFF
TRBJ1-2,TRBV7-2,.,.,TGTGCCAGCAGCCCCGCGTCGGCGGATGGCTACACCTTC,CASSPASADGYTF
TRBJ2-1,TRBV10-3,.,once,TGTGCCATCAGTCCCGAGAAAGAGCATGAGCAGTTCTTC,CAISPEKEHEQFF
TRBJ2-2,TRBV6-1,.,.,TGTGCCAGCAGTGTCCCTTCTACCGGCGGGACCCACACCGGGGAGCTGTTTTTT,CASSVPSTGGTHTGELFF
TRBJ1-4,TRBV5-1,TRBD1,.,TGCGCCAGCAGCAGGTGGACAGGGATGAATGAAAAACTGTTTTTT,CASSRWTGMNEKLFF
TRBJ2-7,TRBV28,.,.,TGTGCCAGCAGTTTATTTCGTGAAGGGACCTACTCCTACGAGCAGTACTTC,CASSLFREGTYSYEQYF
TRBJ2-4,TRBV4-1,.,many,TGCGCCAGCAGCCAAGATGACTTTATAGCCAAAAACATTCAGTACTTC,CASSQDDFIAKNIQYF
TRBJ1-2,TRBV19,.,once,TGTGCCAGTAGCCGGGAGAACAACTATGGCTACACCTTC,CASSRENNYGYTF
TRBJ1-3,TRBV19,.,.,TGTGCCAGTGGAAGGGCGGGTAGGACCATATATTTT,CASGRAGRTIYF
TRBJ2-3,TRBV4-3,.,.,TGCGCCAGCAGCCAAGGGGCCAGAGCATCTAGCACAGATACGCAGTATTTT,CASSQGARASSTDTQYF
TRBJ1-5,TRBV5-1,TRBD1,once,TGCGCCAGCAGCATAGGGACAGGGGTAATCGGCAATCAGCCCCAGCATTTT,CASSIGTGVIGNQPQHF
TRBJ1-1,TRBV10-3,.,few,TGTGCCATCAGTGAGTCGACTGCGGTTTATTTGGGGGCGGACACTGAAGCTTTCTTT,CAISESTAVYLGADTEAFF
TRBJ1-2,TRBV18,.,.,TGTGCCAGCTCACCGCCCTTAGGTCAGAGCTATGGCTACACCTTC,CASSPPLGQSYGYTF
TRBJ1-4,TRBV4-1,.,.,TGCGCCAGCAGCCAAGATTGGTCGGAAAAACTGTTTTTT,CASSQDWSEKLFF
TRBJ2-3,TRBV6-4,TRBD1,.,TGTGCCAGCAGTGACAAGGGGACAGGGGGAGATACGCAGTATTTT,CASSDKGTGGDTQYF